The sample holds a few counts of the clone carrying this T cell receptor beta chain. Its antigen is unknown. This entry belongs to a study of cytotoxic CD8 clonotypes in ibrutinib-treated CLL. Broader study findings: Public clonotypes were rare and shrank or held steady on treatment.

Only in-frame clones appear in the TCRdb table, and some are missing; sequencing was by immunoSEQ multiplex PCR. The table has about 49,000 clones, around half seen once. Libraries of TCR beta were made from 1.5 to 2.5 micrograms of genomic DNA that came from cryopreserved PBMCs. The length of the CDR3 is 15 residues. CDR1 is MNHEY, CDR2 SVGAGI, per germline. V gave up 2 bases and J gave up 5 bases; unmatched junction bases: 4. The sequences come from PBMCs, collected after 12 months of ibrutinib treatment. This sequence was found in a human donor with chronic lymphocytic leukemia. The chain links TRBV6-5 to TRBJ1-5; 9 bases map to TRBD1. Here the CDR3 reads CASSYGTGRDQPQHF. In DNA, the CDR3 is TGTGCCAGCAGTTACGGGACAGGGAGGGATCAGCCCCAGCATTTT.